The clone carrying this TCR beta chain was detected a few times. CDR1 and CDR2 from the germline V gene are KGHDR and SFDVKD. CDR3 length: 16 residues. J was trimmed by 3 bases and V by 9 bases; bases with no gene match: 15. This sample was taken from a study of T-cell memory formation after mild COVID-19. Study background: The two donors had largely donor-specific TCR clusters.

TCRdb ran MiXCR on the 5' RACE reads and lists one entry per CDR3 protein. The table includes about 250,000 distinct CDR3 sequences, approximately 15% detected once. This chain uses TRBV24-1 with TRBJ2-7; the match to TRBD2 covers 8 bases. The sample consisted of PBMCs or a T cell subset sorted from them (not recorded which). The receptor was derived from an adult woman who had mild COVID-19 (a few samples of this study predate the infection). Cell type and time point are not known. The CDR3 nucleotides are TGTGCCACCGGGGGAGCGGGAGATCGAGGGAACTACGAGCAGTACTTC. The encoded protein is CATGGAGDRGNYEQYF.